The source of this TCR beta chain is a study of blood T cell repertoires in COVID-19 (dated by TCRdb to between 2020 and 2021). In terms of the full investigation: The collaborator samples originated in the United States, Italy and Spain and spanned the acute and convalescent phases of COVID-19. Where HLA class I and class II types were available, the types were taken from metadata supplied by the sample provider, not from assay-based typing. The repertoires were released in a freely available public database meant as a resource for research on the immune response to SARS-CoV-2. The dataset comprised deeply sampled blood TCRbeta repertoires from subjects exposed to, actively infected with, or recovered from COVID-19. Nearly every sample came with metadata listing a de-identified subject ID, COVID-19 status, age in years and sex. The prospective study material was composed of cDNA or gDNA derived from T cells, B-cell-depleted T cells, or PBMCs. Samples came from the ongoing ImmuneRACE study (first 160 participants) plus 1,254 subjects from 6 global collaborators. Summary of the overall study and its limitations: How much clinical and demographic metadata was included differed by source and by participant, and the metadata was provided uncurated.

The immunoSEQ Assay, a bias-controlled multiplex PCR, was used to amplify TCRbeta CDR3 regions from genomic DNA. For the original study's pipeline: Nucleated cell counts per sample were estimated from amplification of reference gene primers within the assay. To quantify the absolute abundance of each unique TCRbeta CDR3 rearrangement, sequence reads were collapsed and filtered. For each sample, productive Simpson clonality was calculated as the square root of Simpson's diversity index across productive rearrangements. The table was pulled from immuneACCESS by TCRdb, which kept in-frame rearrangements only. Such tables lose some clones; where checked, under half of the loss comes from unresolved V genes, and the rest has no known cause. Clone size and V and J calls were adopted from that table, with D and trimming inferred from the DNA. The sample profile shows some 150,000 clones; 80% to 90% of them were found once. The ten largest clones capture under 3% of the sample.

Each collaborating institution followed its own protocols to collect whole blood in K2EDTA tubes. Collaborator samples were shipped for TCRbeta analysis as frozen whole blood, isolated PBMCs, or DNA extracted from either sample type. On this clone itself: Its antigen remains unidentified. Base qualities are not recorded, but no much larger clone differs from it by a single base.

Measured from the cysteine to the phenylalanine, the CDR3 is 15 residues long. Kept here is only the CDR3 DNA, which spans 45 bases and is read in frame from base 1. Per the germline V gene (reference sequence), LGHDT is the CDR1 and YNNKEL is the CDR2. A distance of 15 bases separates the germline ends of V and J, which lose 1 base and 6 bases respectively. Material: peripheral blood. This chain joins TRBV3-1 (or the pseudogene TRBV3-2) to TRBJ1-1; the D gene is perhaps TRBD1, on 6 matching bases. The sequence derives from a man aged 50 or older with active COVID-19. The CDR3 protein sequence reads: CASSQGGGIPAEAFF. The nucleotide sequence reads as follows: TGTGCCAGCAGCCAAGGGGGGGGCATACCGGCTGAAGCTTTCTTT.